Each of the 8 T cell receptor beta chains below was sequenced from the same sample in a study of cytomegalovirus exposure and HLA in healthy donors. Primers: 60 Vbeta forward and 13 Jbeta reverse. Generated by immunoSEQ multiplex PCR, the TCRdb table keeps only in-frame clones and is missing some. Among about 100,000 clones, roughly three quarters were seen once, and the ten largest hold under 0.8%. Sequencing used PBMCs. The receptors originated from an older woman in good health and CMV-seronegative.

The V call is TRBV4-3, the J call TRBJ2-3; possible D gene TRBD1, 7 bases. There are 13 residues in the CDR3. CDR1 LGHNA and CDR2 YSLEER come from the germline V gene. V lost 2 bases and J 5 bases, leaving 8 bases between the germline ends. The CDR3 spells CASSQQGGDTQYF. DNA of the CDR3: TGCGCCAGCAGCCAACAGGGGGGAGATACGCAGTATTTT.

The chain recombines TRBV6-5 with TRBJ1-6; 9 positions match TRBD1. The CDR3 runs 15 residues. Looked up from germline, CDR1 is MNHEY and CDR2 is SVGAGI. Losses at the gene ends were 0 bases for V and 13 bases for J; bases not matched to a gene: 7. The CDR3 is CASSYSGQGLSPLHF. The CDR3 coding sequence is TGTGCCAGCAGTTACTCAGGACAGGGGTTATCTCCCCTCCACTTT.

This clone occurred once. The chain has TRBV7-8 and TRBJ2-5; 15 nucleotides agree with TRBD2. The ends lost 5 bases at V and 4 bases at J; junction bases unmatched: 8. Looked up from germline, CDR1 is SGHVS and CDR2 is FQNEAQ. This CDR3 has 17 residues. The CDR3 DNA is TGTGCCAGCAGCAACCCCGGGACTAGCGGGAGGAGAGAGACCCAGTACTTC. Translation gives CASSNPGTSGRRETQYF.

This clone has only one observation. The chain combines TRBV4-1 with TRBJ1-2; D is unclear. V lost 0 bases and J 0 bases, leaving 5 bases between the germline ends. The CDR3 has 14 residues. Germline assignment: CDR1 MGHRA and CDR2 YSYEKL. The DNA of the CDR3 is TGCGCCAGCAGCCAAGAGCCAGCTAACTATGGCTACACCTTC. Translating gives CASSQEPANYGYTF.

DNA for the CDR3: TGTGCCAGCAGCCATCCCCGCAGGGATACGCAGTATTTT. Its protein is CASSHPRRDTQYF. The chain recombines TRBV7-9 with TRBJ2-3, with D unresolved. Trimming shortened V by 5 bases and J by 6 bases, and 12 bases separated the two germline ends. There are 13 residues in the CDR3. Per germline, CDR1 SEHNR and CDR2 FQNEAQ (reference sequence).

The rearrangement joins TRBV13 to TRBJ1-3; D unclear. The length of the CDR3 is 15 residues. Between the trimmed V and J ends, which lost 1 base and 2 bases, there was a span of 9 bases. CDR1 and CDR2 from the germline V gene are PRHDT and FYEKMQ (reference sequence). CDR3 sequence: CASSLALPAGNTIYF. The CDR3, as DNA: TGTGCCAGCAGCTTAGCTTTGCCGGCTGGAAACACCATATATTTT.

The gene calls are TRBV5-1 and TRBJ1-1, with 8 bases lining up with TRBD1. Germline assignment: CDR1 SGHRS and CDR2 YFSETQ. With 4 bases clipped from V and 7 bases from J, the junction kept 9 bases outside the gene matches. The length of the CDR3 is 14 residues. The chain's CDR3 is CASSPTGTGREAFF. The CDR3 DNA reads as TGCGCCAGCAGCCCGACCGGGACAGGACGTGAAGCTTTCTTT.

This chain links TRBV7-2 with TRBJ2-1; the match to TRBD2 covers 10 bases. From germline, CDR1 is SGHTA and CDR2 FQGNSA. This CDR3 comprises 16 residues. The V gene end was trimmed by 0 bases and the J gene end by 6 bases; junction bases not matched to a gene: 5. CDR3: CASSLASLAGANEQFF. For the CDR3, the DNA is TGTGCCAGCAGCTTAGCGTCCCTAGCGGGGGCCAATGAGCAGTTCTTC.